Below are 21 T cell receptor beta chains sequenced from a single sample in a study of shared clonotypes between healthy human individuals. The data were produced by immunoSEQ multiplex PCR, yet TCRdb's version contains in-frame clones alone and is incomplete. In the table there are under 200,000 clones, just under 95% of which are singletons. The sequenced sample was naive CD4+ T cells sorted from blood. Subset indicated: CD45RA+ positively selected. These receptors were collected from a woman aged 25 to 39 in good health.

A remark on this clone: Different DNA sequences within this sample yield the same CDR3. The chain employs TRBV9 and TRBJ2-6, with D hard to call. This CDR3 comprises 15 residues. Looked up from germline, CDR1 is SGDLS and CDR2 is YYNGEE. V was shortened by 0 bases and J by 0 bases, with 4 bases between the two germline ends. CDR3 protein: CASSVVGSGANVLTF. CDR3 coding DNA: TGTGCCAGCAGCGTAGTCGGCTCTGGGGCCAACGTCCTGACTTTC. The full variable domain, completed using reference TRBV9 and TRBJ2-6, is DSGVTQTPKHLITATGQRVTLRCSPRSGDLSVYWYQQSLDQGLQFLIQYYNGEERAKGNILERFSAQQFPDLHSELNLSSLELGDSALYFCASSVVGSGANVLTFGAGSRLTVL.

The chain couples TRBV18 to TRBJ2-5; D is unresolved. Trimming removed 1 base from V and 2 bases from J, with 5 bases in between. CDR3 length: 13 residues. The germline gives CDR1 KGHSH, CDR2 LQKENI. This CDR3 is CASSPHPQETQYF. CDR3 nucleotide sequence: TGTGCCAGCTCACCACACCCGCAAGAGACCCAGTACTTC.

V and J are TRBV7-9 and TRBJ1-1; a weak D match, TRBD1 (6 bases). This CDR3 has 12 amino acids. From germline, CDR1 is SEHNR and CDR2 FQNEAQ (reference sequence). Trimming cost V 2 bases and J 8 bases, with 9 bases left between them. DNA of the CDR3: TGTGCCAGCAGCTTATTGAGGGGGGAAGCTTTCTTT. Amino acid sequence: CASSLLRGEAFF.

This clone was found a few times. V gene TRBV9 combines with J gene TRBJ1-1, with D hard to call. The V gene lost 5 bases and the J gene lost 0 bases, with 11 bases spanning the gap. This CDR3 is 14 amino acids long. Germline loops: CDR1 SGDLS, CDR2 YYNGEE. The chain's CDR3 is CASRDDGVNTEAFF. DNA of the CDR3: TGTGCCAGCAGAGATGACGGAGTGAACACTGAAGCTTTCTTT.

The chain employs TRBV28 and TRBJ2-7, with 10 bases lining up with TRBD2. This CDR3 region has 16 residues. The germline V gene encodes CDR1 MDHEN and CDR2 SYDVKM. J was trimmed by 4 bases and V by 6 bases; bases with no gene match: 12. CDR3 region: CASRTQPGLADYEQYF. In DNA form, the CDR3 reads TGTGCCAGCAGGACACAGCCCGGACTAGCGGATTACGAGCAGTACTTC.

The chain uses TRBV2 and TRBJ1-1; D gene unclear. This CDR3 has 13 amino acids. V dropped 4 bases and J dropped 0 bases, with 6 bases sitting between them. Per germline, CDR1 SNHLY and CDR2 FYNNEI. Written as DNA, the CDR3 is TGTGCCAGCAGTGGGGAGATGAACACTGAAGCTTTCTTT. Amino acids: CASSGEMNTEAFF.

The chain employs TRBV28 and TRBJ2-7, with 10 nucleotides matching TRBD1. Germline-derived CDR1 and CDR2 are MDHEN and SYDVKM. J gave up 7 bases and V 6 bases, and 12 bases lay outside the gene matches. The CDR3 is 15 residues long. The CDR3 coding sequence is TGTGCCAGCAGCCTCCCGGGACAGGGGAATTCAGAGCAGTACTTC. Its translation is CASSLPGQGNSEQYF.

This chain uses TRBV5-4 with TRBJ2-7, with a weak D call TRBD2 (5 bases). Germline V gene data show CDR1 as SGHNT and CDR2 as YYREEE (reference sequence). This CDR3 contains 15 residues. Trimming cost V 4 bases and J 6 bases, with 20 bases left between them. CDR3 coding DNA: TGTGCCAGCAGCGCGGGTGGGAGAGGTCGGGGCGAGCAGTACTTC. It specifies CASSAGGRGRGEQYF.

The chain carries TRBV7-2 and TRBJ2-1, with 8 bases lining up with TRBD1. The germline V gene encodes CDR1 SGHTA and CDR2 FQGNSA. This CDR3 has 15 residues. After removal of 4 bases from V and 2 bases from J, the junction contained 4 bases not matched to a gene. This chain's CDR3 is CASSSDRGAYNEQFF. The CDR3 DNA reads as TGTGCCAGCAGCTCCGACAGGGGAGCCTACAATGAGCAGTTCTTC.

The CDR3 DNA follows: TGTGCCAGCAGTTACTCGACTTGGGACACTGAAGCTTTCTTT. Its translation: CASSYSTWDTEAFF. The chain has TRBV6-6 and TRBJ1-1; D unclear. The CDR3 contains 14 residues. Between the trimmed V and J ends, which lost 0 bases and 3 bases, there was a span of 8 bases. The V gene's germline CDR1 is MNHNY and CDR2 SVGAGI (reference sequence).

The chain combines TRBV5-4 with TRBJ2-1, with no clear D. Germline CDR1 is SGHNT and CDR2 is YYREEE (reference sequence). V was trimmed by 2 bases and J by 1 base, leaving 16 bases between them. CDR3 length: 17 residues. The CDR3 DNA follows: TGTGCCAGCAGCTTCGTCGAAGGGTCGCCTTCCTACAATGAGCAGTTCTTC. As protein: CASSFVEGSPSYNEQFF.

The chain employs TRBV5-6 and TRBJ2-5; 9 bases match TRBD1. The closer fit of TRBJ2-7 to the DNA end suggests the J call may be wrong. The CDR3 is 15 amino acids. The germline V gene has CDR1 SGHDT and CDR2 YYEEEE. The CDR3 nucleotides are TGTGCCAGCAGCTTGGAGGGGACAGGGCCCTACGAGCAGTACTTC. Protein product: CASSLEGTGPYEQYF.

This chain links TRBV10-1 with TRBJ2-1; D perhaps matches TRBD2 (6 bases). Germline loops: CDR1 WNHNN, CDR2 SYGVQD (reference sequence). Between the trimmed V and J ends, which lost 8 bases and 8 bases, there was a span of 19 bases. CDR3 size: 14 residues. The CDR3 nucleotides are TGCGCCAGCGGGGGGACCGGGACTCCCCATGAGCAGTTCTTC. This sequence encodes CASGGTGTPHEQFF.

The chain recombines TRBV2 with TRBJ1-2; TRBD1 aligns across 8 bases. V was clipped by 3 bases and J by 4 bases; unmatched bases: 22. This CDR3 comprises 20 residues. CDR1 and CDR2 from the germline V gene are SNHLY and FYNNEI. The CDR3 DNA is TGTGCCAGCAGTGACCTAGTCCCGGGACAGGTTCCGTCTACTACCTATGGCTACACCTTC. It codes for CASSDLVPGQVPSTTYGYTF. Complete variable domain (other parts from reference TRBV2 and TRBJ1-2): EPEVTQTPSHQVTQMGQEVILRCVPISNHLYFYWYRQILGQKVEFLVSFYNNEISEKSEIFDDQFSVERPDGSNFTLKIRSTKLEDSAMYFCASSDLVPGQVPSTTYGYTFGSGTRLTVV.

This rearrangement joins TRBV21-1 to TRBJ2-7; the table's D call TRBD1 went unverified against the DNA. TRBV21-1 is listed as a pseudogene. The CDR3 extends over 12 amino acids. The CDR3 sequence is CAKYPPPGEQYF. The DNA of the CDR3 is TGTGCCAAATATCCGCCACCAGGCGAGCAGTACTTC.

A word on this clone: One end of the junction does not line up with germline, which may come from a read error. This chain links TRBV5-1 with TRBJ1-1; TRBD1 aligns across 7 bases. Germline loops: CDR1 SGHRS, CDR2 YFSETQ. This CDR3 has 16 residues. CDR3 loop: CANSLTPGGPNTEAFF. The DNA for the CDR3 is TGCGCCAACAGCTTGACTCCAGGGGGTCCAAACACTGAAGCTTTCTTT.

V gene TRBV28 combines with J gene TRBJ2-6; possible D gene TRBD2, 5 bases. V lost 3 bases to trimming and J lost 2 bases, with 8 bases between them. The CDR3 loop spans 15 amino acids. In germline, CDR1 is MDHEN, CDR2 SYDVKM. CDR3 region: CASSLRAAGANVLTF. In DNA, the CDR3 is TGTGCCAGCAGTTTGCGGGCGGCTGGGGCCAACGTCCTGACTTTC.

The V and J genes are TRBV10-3 and TRBJ2-7; tentatively, D is TRBD1 (5 bases). Germline CDR1 ENHRY, CDR2 SYGVKD. The CDR3 covers 13 residues. V was trimmed by 2 bases and J by 2 bases, leaving 7 bases between them. The CDR3 nucleotides read TGTGCCATCAGTGAGAGGGGAACCTACGAGCAGTACTTC. It encodes CAISERGTYEQYF.

V and J are TRBV6-5 and TRBJ1-1, with D possibly being TRBD1 (6 bases). The CDR3 loop spans 15 amino acids. Germline V lookup: CDR1 MNHEY, CDR2 SVGAGI. V lost 4 bases and J lost 5, with 17 bases in between. The CDR3 nucleotides are TGTGCCAGCAGTTCGACAGGTCGGAGTTTGACTGAAGCTTTCTTT. This codes for CASSSTGRSLTEAFF.

The chain joins TRBV4-2 to TRBJ1-5; 7 bases are shared with TRBD1. Germline V gene sequence: CDR1 LGHNA, CDR2 YNFKEQ. Losses at the gene ends were 1 base for V and 3 bases for J; bases not matched to a gene: 12. The CDR3 is 18 amino acids. CDR3 amino acids: CASSQGQGGDGANQPQHF. In DNA form, the CDR3 reads TGTGCCAGCAGCCAAGGACAGGGAGGGGATGGGGCCAATCAGCCCCAGCATTTT.

This clone was detected only once. V is TRBV18 and J is TRBJ2-3; the match to TRBD2 covers 9 bases. The V gene end was trimmed by 4 bases and the J gene end by 3 bases; junction bases not matched to a gene: 5. The germline V gene encodes CDR1 KGHSH and CDR2 LQKENI. This CDR3 is built from 15 residues. This CDR3 reads CASSLGLALTDTQYF. The CDR3 region has the DNA TGTGCCAGCTCACTAGGACTAGCGTTGACAGATACGCAGTATTTT. Supplemented by reference TRBV18 and TRBJ2-3, the full variable domain reads NAGVMQNPRHLVRRRGQEARLRCSPMKGHSHVYWYRQLPEEGLKFMVYLQKENIIDESGMPKERFSAEFPKEGPSILRIQQVVRGDSAAYFCASSLGLALTDTQYFGPGTRLTVL.